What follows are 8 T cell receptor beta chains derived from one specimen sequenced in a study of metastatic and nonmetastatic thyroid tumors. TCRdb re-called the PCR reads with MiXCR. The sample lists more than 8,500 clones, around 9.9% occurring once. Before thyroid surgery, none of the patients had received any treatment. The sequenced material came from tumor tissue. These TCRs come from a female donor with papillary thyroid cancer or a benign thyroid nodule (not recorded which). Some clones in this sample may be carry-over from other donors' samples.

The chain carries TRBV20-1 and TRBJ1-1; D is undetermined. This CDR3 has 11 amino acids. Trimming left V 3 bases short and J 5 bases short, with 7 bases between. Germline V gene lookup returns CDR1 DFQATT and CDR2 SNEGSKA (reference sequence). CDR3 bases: TGCAGTGCTAGTTGGCGTACTGAAGCTTTCTTT. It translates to CSASWRTEAFF.

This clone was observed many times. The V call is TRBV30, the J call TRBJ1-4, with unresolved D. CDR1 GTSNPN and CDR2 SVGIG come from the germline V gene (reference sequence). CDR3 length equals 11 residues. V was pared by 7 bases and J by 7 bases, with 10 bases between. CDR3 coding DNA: TGTGCCTTTATGACGGGTGAAAAACTGTTTTTT. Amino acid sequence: CAFMTGEKLFF.

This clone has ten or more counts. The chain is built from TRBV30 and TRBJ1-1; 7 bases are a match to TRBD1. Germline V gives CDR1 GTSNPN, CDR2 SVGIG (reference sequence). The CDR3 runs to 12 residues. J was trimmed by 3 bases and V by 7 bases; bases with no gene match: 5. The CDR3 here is CALQGRYTEAFF. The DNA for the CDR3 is TGTGCCTTACAGGGGCGCTACACTGAAGCTTTCTTT.

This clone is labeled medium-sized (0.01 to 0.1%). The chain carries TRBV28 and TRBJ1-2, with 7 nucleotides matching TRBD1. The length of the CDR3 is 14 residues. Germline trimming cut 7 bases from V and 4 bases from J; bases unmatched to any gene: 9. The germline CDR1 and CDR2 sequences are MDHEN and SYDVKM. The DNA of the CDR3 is TGTGCCAGCAATAGGGCAGGGGGACGCTATGGCTACACCTTC. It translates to CASNRAGGRYGYTF.

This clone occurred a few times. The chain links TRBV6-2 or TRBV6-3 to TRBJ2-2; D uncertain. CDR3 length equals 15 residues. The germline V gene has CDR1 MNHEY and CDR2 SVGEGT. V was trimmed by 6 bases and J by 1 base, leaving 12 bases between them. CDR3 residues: CASRAEVGNTGELFF. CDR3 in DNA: TGTGCCAGCAGGGCCGAGGTGGGGAACACCGGGGAGCTGTTTTTT.

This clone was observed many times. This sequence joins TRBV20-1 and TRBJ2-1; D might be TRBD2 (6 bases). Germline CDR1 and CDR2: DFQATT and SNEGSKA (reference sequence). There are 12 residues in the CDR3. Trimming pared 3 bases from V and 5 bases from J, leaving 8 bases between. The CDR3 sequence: CSARGLNNEQFF. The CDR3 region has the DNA TGCAGTGCTAGGGGACTCAACAATGAGCAGTTCTTC.

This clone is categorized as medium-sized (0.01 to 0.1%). Here the CDR3 DNA reads TGTGCCACACAGGGGCGGACAGATACGCAGTATTTT. It codes for CATQGRTDTQYF. The chain recombines TRBV10-3 with TRBJ2-3; TRBD1 matches 7 bases. CDR1 is ENHRY, CDR2 SYGVKD, per germline. This CDR3 comprises 12 residues. V shed 10 bases and J 3 bases; nucleotides not matched to a gene: 4.

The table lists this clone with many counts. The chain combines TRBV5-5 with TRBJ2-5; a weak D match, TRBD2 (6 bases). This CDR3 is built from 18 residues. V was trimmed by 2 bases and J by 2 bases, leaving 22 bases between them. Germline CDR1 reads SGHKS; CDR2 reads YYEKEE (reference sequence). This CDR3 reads CASSFFVRLGTSQETQYF. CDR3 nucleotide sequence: TGTGCCAGCAGCTTTTTCGTTCGTCTGGGGACTTCTCAAGAGACCCAGTACTTC.